This TCR beta chain was recorded in a study of CD8+ T cells in alopecia areata. RNA extraction and reverse transcription yielded cDNA as sequencing template. Method: immunoSEQ multiplex PCR; TCRdb's copy keeps in-frame clones and lacks some. This table has 150,000 to 200,000 clones, 59% appearing once. V lost 5 bases and J lost 4; bases outside the gene matches: 5. CDR3 length: 15 residues. Germline CDR1 MDHEN, CDR2 SYDVKM. Sequencing used CD4+ T cells sorted from blood, obtained at week 0. This sequence joins TRBV28 and TRBJ2-3, with 11 bases identical to TRBD1. This TCR came from a human donor with alopecia areata. CDR3 sequence reads: CASSNPGQGADTQYF. In nucleotides, the CDR3 is TGTGCCAGCAGTAACCCGGGACAGGGGGCAGATACGCAGTATTTT. The whole variable domain, remainder taken from reference TRBV28 and TRBJ2-3, is DVKVTQSSRYLVKRTGEKVFLECVQDMDHENMFWYRQDPGLGLRLIYFSYDVKMKEKGDIPEGYSVSREKKERFSLILESASTNQTSMYLCASSNPGQGADTQYFGPGTRLTVL.